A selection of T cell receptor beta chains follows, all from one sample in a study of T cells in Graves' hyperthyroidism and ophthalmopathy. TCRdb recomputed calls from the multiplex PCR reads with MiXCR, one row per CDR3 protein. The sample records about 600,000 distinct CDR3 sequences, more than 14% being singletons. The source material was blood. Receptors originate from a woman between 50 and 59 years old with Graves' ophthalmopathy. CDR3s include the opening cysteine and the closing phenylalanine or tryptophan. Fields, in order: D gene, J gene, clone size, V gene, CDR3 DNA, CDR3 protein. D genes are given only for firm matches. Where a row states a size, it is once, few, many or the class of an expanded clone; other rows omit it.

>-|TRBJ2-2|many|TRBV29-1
TGCAGCGTTCCTAGCGAGGGGGAGCTGTTTTTT
CSVPSEGELFF
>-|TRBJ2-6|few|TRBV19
TGTGCCAGTAGTATGGTGTGGTCTGGGGCCAACGTCCTGACTTTC
CASSMVWSGANVLTF
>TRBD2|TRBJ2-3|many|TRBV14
TGTGCCAGCAGCCAAGGACTAGCGGGAGTAGATACGCAGTATTTT
CASSQGLAGVDTQYF
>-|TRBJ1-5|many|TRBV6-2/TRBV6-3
TGTGCCAGCACCTGGGGACCGTTTGATCAGCCCCAGCATTTT
CASTWGPFDQPQHF
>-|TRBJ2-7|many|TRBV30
TGTGCCTGGATGGCCGAGGACAGTGGGTACGAGCAGTACTTC
CAWMAEDSGYEQYF
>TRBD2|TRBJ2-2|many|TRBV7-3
TGTGCCAGCAGCCGAACTATAGCGGGGAACACCGGGGAGCTGTTTTTT
CASSRTIAGNTGELFF
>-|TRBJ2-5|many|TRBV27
TGTGCCAGCAGTACCAGGGGAGAGACCCAGTACTTC
CASSTRGETQYF
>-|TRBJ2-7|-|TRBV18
TGTGCCAGCTCACCACGAGCGGGACAGTCCTACGAGCAGTACTTC
CASSPRAGQSYEQYF
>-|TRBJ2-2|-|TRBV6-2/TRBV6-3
TGTGCCAGCAGTTACTCTCCGGGAGGGGGCCTCACCGGGGAGCTGTTTTTT
CASSYSPGGGLTGELFF
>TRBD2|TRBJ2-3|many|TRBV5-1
TGCGCCAGCAGCTCGACTAGCGGGAGACCCAATACGCAGTATTTT
CASSSTSGRPNTQYF
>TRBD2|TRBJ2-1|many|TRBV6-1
TGTGCCAGCAGTCAAGTAGCGGGAGAACAGAATGAGCAGTTCTTC
CASSQVAGEQNEQFF
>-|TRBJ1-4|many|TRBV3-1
TGTGCCAGCAGCCAAGTGATGCGGGGGGGCGAAGAAAAACTGTTTTTT
CASSQVMRGGEEKLFF
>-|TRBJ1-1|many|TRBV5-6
TGTGCCAGCAGCTCCGTGAGTTTGGAAGCTTTCTTT
CASSSVSLEAFF
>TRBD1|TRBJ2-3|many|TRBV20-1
TGCAGTGCGGATCGGACAGGGGGCAGGACAGATACGCAGTATTTT
CSADRTGGRTDTQYF
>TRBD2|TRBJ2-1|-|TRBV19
TGTGCCAGTAGTGCGACCGGGACTAGCGGGAGTCATGAGCAGTTCTTC
CASSATGTSGSHEQFF
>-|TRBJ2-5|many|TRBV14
TGTGCCAGCAGCCAAGCCCACACTAGACAAGAGACCCAGTACTTC
CASSQAHTRQETQYF
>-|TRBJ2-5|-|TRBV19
TGTGCCACCAAGGGGGCGGGAGCTGGAGGGGAGACCCAGTACTTC
CATKGAGAGGETQYF
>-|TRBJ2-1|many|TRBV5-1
TGCGCCAGCAGGCCCAGAAGCTCCTACAATGAGCAGTTCTTC
CASRPRSSYNEQFF
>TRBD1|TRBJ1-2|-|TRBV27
TGTGCCAGCAGTTTAGTGCCAGGGGGGAGATATGGCTACACCTTC
CASSLVPGGRYGYTF
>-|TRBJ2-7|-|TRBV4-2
TGTGCCAGCAGCCCCCGGGCCCGGGCAGCAGCAGAAAACGAGCAGTACTTC
CASSPRARAAAENEQYF
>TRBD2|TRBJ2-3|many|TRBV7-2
TGTGCCAGCAGCTTAATGGGGACTAGAAGCACAGATACGCAGTATTTT
CASSLMGTRSTDTQYF
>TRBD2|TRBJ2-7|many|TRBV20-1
TGCAGTGCAAGAACGGGACTAGGGACATACGAGCAGTACTTC
CSARTGLGTYEQYF
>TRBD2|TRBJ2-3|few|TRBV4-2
TGTGCCAGCAGCCAAGTCCTAGCGGGAGTGGTAGATACGCAGTATTTT
CASSQVLAGVVDTQYF
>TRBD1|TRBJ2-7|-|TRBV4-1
TGCGCCAGCAGCCACCACGCCGGGACAGGGGTGAACGAGCAGTACTTC
CASSHHAGTGVNEQYF
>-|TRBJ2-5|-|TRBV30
TGTGCCTGGAGTGAGACCCCTCGAGAGACCCAGTACTTC
CAWSETPRETQYF
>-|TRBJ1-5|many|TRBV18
TGTGCCAGCTCACCACCGGTGGAGGTTAGCAATCAACCCCAGCATTTT
CASSPPVEVSNQPQHF
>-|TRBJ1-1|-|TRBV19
TGTGCCAGTAGTGGGGGAAACGTAAGGGCTTTCTTT
CASSGGNVRAFF
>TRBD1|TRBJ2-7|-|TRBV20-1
TGCAGTGCTCGACAGGGGGCTAGCGAGCAGTACTTC
CSARQGASEQYF
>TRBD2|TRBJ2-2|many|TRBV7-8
TGTGCCAGCAGCTTAATGGGGGGAGGGAGCACCGGGGAGCTGTTTTTT
CASSLMGGGSTGELFF
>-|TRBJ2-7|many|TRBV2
TGTGCCAGCAGGCCGGGATTAGCCTACGAGCAGTACTTC
CASRPGLAYEQYF
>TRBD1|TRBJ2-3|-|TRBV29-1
TGCAGCGTTGAAGGTGGGGACAGGGGCACAGATACGCAGTATTTT
CSVEGGDRGTDTQYF
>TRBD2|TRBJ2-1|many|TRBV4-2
TGTGCCAGCAGCCAAGAACCCTCTGCGGGAGGGCCTCGGGAGCAGTTCTTC
CASSQEPSAGGPREQFF
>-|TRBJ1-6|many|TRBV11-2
TGTGCCAGCAGCTTAGCAGGCAGGGCTTCACCCCTCCACTTT
CASSLAGRASPLHF
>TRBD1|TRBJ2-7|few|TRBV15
TGTGCCACCAGCAGGATTAAGCCGGGACAGATCTACGAGCAGTACTTC
CATSRIKPGQIYEQYF
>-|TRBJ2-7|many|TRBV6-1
TGTGCCAGCACCCAGGACCCGGGCAGCTCCTACGAGCAGTACTTC
CASTQDPGSSYEQYF
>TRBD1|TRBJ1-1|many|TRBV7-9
TGTGCCAGCAGCGTACAGGGGGCGACTGAAGCTTTCTTT
CASSVQGATEAFF
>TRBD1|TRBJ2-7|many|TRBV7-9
TGTGCCAGCAGCTCAGACAGGGACCTCTACGAGCAGTACTTC
CASSSDRDLYEQYF
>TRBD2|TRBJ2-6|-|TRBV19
TGTGCCAGTAGTAGCGGGAGTCAGTGTGGGGCCAACGTCCTGACTTTC
CASSSGSQCGANVLTF
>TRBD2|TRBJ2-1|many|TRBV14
TGTGCCAGCAGCCAAGGCCTAGCGGAGGATTCCTACAATGAGCAGTTCTTC
CASSQGLAEDSYNEQFF
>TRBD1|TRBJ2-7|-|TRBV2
TGTGCCAGCAGTAGTTACGGGACAGGGGGCTACGAGCAGTACTTC
CASSSYGTGGYEQYF
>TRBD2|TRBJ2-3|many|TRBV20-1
TGCAGTGCTAGAGGAAGGAGCGGGATAGCAGATACGCAGTATTTT
CSARGRSGIADTQYF
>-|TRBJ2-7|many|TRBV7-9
TGTGCCAGCAGCTTAAATATGCTGTTGGAGCAGTACTTC
CASSLNMLLEQYF
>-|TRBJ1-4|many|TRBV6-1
TGTGCCAGCAGTGATGCACAGGATGAAAAACTGTTTTTT
CASSDAQDEKLFF
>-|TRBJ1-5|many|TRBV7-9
TGTGCCAGCAGCTTAGCAGCCCACCAGCCCCAGCATTTT
CASSLAAHQPQHF
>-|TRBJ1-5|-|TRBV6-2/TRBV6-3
TGTGCCAGCAGTCCCTTCCCGACATCTAGCAATCAGCCCCAGCATTTT
CASSPFPTSSNQPQHF
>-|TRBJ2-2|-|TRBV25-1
TGTGCCATCGCCCGGGGGCCCGGGGAGCTGTTTTTT
CAIARGPGELFF
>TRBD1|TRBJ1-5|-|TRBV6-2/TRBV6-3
TGTGCCAGCAATAGGGACAGCCAACGCAATCAGCCCCAGCATTTT
CASNRDSQRNQPQHF